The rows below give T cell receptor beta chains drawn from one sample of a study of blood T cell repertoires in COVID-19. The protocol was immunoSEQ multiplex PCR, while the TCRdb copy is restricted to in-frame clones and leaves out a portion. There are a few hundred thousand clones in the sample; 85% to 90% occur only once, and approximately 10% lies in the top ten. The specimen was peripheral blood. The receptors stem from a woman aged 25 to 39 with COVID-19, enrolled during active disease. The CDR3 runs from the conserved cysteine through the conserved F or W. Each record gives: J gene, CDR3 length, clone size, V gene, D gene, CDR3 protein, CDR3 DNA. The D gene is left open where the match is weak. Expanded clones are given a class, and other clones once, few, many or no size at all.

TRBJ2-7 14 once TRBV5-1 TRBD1 CASSTGQGFYEQYF TGCGCCAGCAGCACGGGACAGGGATTCTACGAGCAGTACTTC
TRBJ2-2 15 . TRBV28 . CASSFPTGNTGELFF TGTGCCAGCAGTTTCCCGACAGGGAACACCGGGGAGCTGTTTTTT
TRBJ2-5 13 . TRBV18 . CASSPPMRGTQYF TGTGCCAGCTCACCACCGATGCGCGGGACCCAGTACTTC
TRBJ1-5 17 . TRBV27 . CASSLYPPQGSNQPQHF TGTGCCAGCAGTCTATATCCCCCGCAGGGTAGCAATCAGCCCCAGCATTTT
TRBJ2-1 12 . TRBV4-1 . CASSQDRRAEFF TGCGCCAGCAGCCAAGACAGGAGGGCCGAGTTCTTC
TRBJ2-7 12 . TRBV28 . CASSQRSYEQYF TGTGCCAGCAGTCAACGGAGCTACGAGCAGTACTTC
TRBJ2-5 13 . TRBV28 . CASSSGVRETQYF TGTGCCAGCTCCTCCGGGGTTCGGGAGACCCAGTACTTC
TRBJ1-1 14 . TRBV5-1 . CASSLGGARTEAFF TGCGCCAGCAGCTTAGGAGGGGCGCGGACTGAAGCTTTCTTT
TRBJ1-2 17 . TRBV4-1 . CASSQFPQPRVDYGYTF TGCGCCAGCAGCCAATTCCCCCAACCCCGGGTGGACTATGGCTACACCTTC
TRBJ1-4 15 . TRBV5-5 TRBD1 CASSRPGQYNEKLFF TGTGCCAGCAGCCGCCCGGGACAGTATAATGAAAAACTGTTTTTT
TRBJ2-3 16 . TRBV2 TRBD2 CASSEKGTSRTDTQYF TGTGCCAGCAGTGAGAAAGGGACTAGTCGCACAGATACGCAGTATTTT
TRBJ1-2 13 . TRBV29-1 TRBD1 CSALRGQGDGYTF TGCAGCGCTTTACGAGGTCAGGGGGATGGCTACACCTTC
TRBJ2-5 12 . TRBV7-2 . CASSQLRETQYF TGTGCCAGCAGTCAACTGAGGGAGACCCAGTACTTC
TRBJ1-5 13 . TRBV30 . CAWSQGGNQPQHF TGTGCCTGGAGTCAGGGTGGTAATCAGCCCCAGCATTTT
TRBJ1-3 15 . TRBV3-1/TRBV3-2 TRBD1 CASSRQGGSGNTIYF TGTGCCAGCAGCCGACAGGGAGGAAGTGGAAACACCATATATTTT
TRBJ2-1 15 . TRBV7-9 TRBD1 CASSPPGTAYNEQFF TGTGCCAGCAGCCCCCCCGGGACAGCGTACAATGAGCAGTTCTTC
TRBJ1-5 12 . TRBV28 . CASSFPYQPQHF TGTGCCAGCAGTTTCCCTTATCAGCCCCAGCATTTT
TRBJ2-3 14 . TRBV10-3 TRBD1 CATQGGQGIDTQYF TGTGCCACCCAGGGGGGACAGGGCATCGATACGCAGTATTTT
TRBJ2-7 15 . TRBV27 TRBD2 CASSIIAGVPYEQYF TGTGCCAGCAGTATAATAGCGGGAGTACCCTACGAGCAGTACTTC
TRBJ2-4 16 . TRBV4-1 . CASSQGVSEAKNIQYF TGCGCCAGCAGCCAAGGGGTTAGCGAAGCCAAAAACATTCAGTACTTC
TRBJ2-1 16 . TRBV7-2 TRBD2 CASSLKGTGGGGEQFF TGTGCCAGCAGCTTAAAGGGGACCGGGGGCGGGGGGGAGCAGTTCTTC
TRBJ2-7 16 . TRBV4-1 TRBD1 CASSQDAPTGSYEQYF TGCGCCAGCAGCCAAGATGCCCCGACAGGGTCCTACGAGCAGTACTTC
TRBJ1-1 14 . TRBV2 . CASTTDRLNTEAFF TGTGCCAGCACCACGGACAGATTGAACACTGAAGCTTTCTTT
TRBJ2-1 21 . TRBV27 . CASSFSPPTGPGREGSNEQFF TGTGCCAGCAGTTTTTCCCCCCCGACAGGGCCGGGCCGGGAGGGGTCCAATGAGCAGTTCTTC
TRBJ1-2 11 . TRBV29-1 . CSGRGSGGYTF TGCAGCGGCCGAGGGTCGGGAGGCTACACCTTC
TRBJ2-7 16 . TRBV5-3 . CARSSAGFDLSYEQYF TGTGCCAGAAGCTCCGCCGGGTTCGACCTCTCCTACGAGCAGTACTTC
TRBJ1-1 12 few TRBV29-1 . CSANRRNTEAFF TGCAGCGCTAACAGGCGGAACACTGAAGCTTTCTTT
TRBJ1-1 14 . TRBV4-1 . CASQDPDFGTEAFF TGCGCCAGCCAAGATCCTGATTTCGGCACTGAAGCTTTCTTT
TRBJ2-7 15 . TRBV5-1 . CASSLASLSSYEQYF TGCGCCAGCAGCTTGGCTAGCCTAAGCTCCTACGAGCAGTACTTC
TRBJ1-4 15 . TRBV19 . CASTPSTGRNEKLFF TGTGCCAGTACCCCTTCGACAGGCCGTAATGAAAAACTGTTTTTT
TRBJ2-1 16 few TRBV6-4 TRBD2 CASSDRAGEGYNEQFF TGTGCCAGCAGTGACCGGGCGGGAGAAGGCTACAATGAGCAGTTCTTC
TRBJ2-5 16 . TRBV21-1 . CASSKGRDRVSETQYF TGTGCCAGCAGCAAAGGACGGGACAGGGTCTCCGAGACCCAGTACTTC
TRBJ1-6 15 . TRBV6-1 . CASSEWGQGHSPLHF TGTGCCAGCAGTGAATGGGGCCAGGGCCATTCACCCCTCCACTTT
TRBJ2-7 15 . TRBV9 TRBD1 CASSARSGTVYEQYF TGTGCCAGCAGCGCCCGGTCCGGGACAGTCTACGAGCAGTACTTC
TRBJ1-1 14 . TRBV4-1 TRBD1 CASSHEDRDTEAFF TGCGCCAGCAGCCATGAGGACAGGGACACTGAAGCTTTCTTT
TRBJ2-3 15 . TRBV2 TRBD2 CASRVAGATTDTQYF TGTGCCAGCAGGGTAGCGGGAGCGACCACAGATACGCAGTATTTT
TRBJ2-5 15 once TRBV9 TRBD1 CASTRQGAPQETQYF TGTGCCAGCACCCGACAGGGTGCCCCCCAAGAGACCCAGTACTTC
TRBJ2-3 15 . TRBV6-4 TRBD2 CASSFSGRRTDTQYF TGTGCCAGCAGTTTTAGCGGGAGGCGCACAGATACGCAGTATTTT
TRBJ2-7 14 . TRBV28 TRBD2 CASRIAGAPYEQYF TGTGCCAGCAGGATAGCGGGAGCGCCCTACGAGCAGTACTTC
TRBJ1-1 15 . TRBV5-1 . CASSRRTGSRTEAFF TGCGCCAGCAGCCGACGTACAGGGTCCAGGACTGAAGCTTTCTTT
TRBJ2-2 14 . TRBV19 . CASSIQGRTGELFF TGTGCCAGTAGTATACAGGGGCGGACCGGGGAGCTGTTTTTT
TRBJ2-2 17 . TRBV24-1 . CATSDLGGDANTGELFF TGTGCCACCAGTGATTTAGGGGGGGACGCGAACACCGGGGAGCTGTTTTTT
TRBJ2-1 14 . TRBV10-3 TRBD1 CAIRGQESYNEQFF TGTGCCATCAGGGGACAGGAGTCCTACAATGAGCAGTTCTTC
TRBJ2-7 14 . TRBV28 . CASSLQGSSYEQYF TGTGCCAGCAGTTTACAGGGAAGCTCCTACGAGCAGTACTTC
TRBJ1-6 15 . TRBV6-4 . CARPKVCSYNSPLHF TGTGCCCGCCCGAAAGTTTGTAGCTATAATTCACCCCTCCACTTT
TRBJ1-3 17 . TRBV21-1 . CASSKERGQTSVNTIYF TGTGCCAGCAGCAAAGAGAGGGGACAGACCTCGGTAAACACCATATATTTT
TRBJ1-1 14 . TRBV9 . CASSVANGGTEAFF TGTGCCAGCAGCGTAGCTAACGGAGGCACTGAAGCTTTCTTT
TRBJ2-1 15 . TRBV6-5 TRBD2 CASTLASGGYNEQFF TGTGCCAGCACCCTAGCCAGCGGGGGGTACAATGAGCAGTTCTTC
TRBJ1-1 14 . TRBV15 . CATSRDMLNTEAFF TGTGCCACCAGCAGAGATATGTTGAACACTGAAGCTTTCTTT
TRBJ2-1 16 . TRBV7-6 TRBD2 CASSLGPRLAGREQFF TGTGCCAGCAGCTTAGGGCCCCGGCTAGCCGGGAGGGAGCAGTTCTTC
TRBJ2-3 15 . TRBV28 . CASTPGGSNTDTQYF TGTGCCAGCACCCCCGGCGGGTCTAATACAGATACGCAGTATTTT
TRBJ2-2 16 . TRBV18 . CASSPPGAGDTGELFF TGTGCCAGCTCACCACCGGGGGCAGGAGACACCGGGGAGCTGTTTTTT
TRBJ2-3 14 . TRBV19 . CASSAPLRLDTQYF TGTGCCAGTAGTGCTCCACTAAGGTTAGATACGCAGTATTTT
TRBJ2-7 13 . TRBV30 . CAWSRGTAYEQYF TGTGCCTGGAGTCGCGGCACGGCCTACGAGCAGTACTTC
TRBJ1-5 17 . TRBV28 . CASRPQLWTAANQPQHF TGTGCCAGCAGACCGCAACTTTGGACAGCTGCCAATCAGCCCCAGCATTTT
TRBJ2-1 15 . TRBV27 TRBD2 CASSLGTSGNNEQFF TGTGCCAGCAGTTTGGGTACTAGCGGGAACAATGAGCAGTTCTTC
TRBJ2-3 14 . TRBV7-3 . CASSLPSVTDTQYF TGTGCCAGCAGCTTGCCCAGCGTCACAGATACGCAGTATTTT